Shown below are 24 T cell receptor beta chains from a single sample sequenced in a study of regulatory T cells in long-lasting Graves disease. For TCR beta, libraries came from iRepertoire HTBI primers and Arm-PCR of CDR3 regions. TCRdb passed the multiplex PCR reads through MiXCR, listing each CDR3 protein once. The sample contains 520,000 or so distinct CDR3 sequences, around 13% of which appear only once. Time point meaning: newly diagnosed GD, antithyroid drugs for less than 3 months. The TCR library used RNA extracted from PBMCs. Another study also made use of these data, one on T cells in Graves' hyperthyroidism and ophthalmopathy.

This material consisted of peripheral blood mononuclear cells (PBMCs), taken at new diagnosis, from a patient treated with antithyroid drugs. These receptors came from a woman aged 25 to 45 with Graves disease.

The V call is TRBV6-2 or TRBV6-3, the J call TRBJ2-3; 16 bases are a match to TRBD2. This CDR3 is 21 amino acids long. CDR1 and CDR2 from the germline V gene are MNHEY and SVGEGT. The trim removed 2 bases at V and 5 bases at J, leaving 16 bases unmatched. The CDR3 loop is CASSYTYPGTSGRAGQDTQYF. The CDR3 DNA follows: TGTGCCAGCAGTTACACCTACCCCGGGACTAGCGGGAGGGCCGGGCAAGATACGCAGTATTTT.

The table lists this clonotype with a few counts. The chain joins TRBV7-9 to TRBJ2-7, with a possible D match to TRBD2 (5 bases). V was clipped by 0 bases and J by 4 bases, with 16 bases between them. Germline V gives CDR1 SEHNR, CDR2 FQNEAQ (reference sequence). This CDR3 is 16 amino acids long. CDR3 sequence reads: CASSLAQAPGFYEQYF. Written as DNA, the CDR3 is TGTGCCAGCAGCTTAGCGCAGGCCCCGGGATTTTACGAGCAGTACTTC.

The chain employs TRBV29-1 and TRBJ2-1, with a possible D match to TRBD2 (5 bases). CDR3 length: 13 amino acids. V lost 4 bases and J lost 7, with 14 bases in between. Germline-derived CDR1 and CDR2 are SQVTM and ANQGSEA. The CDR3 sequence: CSVAGRARNEQFF. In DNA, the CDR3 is TGCAGCGTTGCGGGGAGAGCCCGGAATGAGCAGTTCTTC.

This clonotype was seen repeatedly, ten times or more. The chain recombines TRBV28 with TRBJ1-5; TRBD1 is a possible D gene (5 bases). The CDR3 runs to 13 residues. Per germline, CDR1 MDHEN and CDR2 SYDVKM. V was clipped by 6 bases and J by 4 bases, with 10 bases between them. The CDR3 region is CASSGGANQPQHF. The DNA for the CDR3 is TGTGCCAGCAGCGGTGGGGCGAATCAGCCCCAGCATTTT.

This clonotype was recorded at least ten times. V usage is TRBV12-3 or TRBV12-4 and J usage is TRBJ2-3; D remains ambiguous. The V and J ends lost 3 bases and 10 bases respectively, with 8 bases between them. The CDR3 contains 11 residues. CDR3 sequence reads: CASSFYRPQYF. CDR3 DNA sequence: TGTGCCAGCAGTTTTTATCGGCCGCAGTATTTT.

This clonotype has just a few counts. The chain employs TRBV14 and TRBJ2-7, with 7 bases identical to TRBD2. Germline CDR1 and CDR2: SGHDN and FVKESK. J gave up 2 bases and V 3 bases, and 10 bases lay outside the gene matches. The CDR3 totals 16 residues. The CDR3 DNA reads TGTGCCAGCAGCCAGAAAGCGGGATCTTTGGCCTACGAGCAGTACTTC. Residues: CASSQKAGSLAYEQYF.

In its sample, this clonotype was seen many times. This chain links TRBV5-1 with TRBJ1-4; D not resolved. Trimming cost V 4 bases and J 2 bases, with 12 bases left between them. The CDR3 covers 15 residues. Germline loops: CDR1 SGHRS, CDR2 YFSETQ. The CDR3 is CASSPRLSTNEKLFF. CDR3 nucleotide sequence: TGCGCCAGCAGCCCACGACTATCGACTAATGAAAAACTGTTTTTT.

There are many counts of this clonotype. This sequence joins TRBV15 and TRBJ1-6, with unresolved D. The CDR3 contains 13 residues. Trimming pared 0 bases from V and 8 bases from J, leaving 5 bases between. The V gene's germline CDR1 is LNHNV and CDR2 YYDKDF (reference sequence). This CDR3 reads CATSRDLDSPLHF. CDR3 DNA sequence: TGTGCCACCAGCAGAGATCTCGATTCACCCCTCCACTTT.

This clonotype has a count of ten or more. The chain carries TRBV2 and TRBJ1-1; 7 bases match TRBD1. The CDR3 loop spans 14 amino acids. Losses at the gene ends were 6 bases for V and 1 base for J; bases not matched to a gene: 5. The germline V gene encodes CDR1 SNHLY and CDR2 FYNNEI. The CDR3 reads CASRPGTENTEAFF. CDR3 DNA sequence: TGTGCCAGCAGGCCCGGGACAGAGAACACTGAAGCTTTCTTT.

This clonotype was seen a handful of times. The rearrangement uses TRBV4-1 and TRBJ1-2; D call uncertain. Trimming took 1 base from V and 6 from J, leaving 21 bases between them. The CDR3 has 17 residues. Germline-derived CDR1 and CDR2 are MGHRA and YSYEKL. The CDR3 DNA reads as TGCGCCAGCAGCCAAGCCGCGGGATTCATAGCGGATAATGGCTACACCTTC. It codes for CASSQAAGFIADNGYTF.

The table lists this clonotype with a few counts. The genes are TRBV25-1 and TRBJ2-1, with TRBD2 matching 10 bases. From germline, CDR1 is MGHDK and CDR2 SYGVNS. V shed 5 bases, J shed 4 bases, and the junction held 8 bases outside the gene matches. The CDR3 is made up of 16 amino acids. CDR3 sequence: CASSTPASGRYNEQFF. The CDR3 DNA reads TGTGCCAGCAGTACCCCGGCTAGCGGGAGATACAATGAGCAGTTCTTC.

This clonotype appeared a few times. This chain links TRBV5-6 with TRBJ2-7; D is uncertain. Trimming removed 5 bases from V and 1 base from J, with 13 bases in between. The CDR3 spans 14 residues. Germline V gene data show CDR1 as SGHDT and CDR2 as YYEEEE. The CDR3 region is CASSSTARSYEQYF. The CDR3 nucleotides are TGTGCCAGCAGTTCCACGGCACGGTCCTACGAGCAGTACTTC.

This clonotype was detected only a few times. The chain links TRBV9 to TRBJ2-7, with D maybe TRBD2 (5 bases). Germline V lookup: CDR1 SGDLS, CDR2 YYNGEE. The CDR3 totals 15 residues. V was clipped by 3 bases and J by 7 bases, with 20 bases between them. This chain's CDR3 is CASSAGPGRSGEQYF. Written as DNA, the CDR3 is TGTGCCAGCAGCGCAGGTCCAGGTAGATCGGGAGAGCAGTACTTC.

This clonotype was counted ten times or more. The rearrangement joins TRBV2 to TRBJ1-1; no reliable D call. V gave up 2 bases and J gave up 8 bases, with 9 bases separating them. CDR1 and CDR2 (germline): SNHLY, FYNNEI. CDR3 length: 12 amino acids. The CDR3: CASSELQNEAFF. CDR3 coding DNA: TGTGCCAGCAGTGAATTACAGAACGAAGCTTTCTTT. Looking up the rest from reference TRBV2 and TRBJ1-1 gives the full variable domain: EPEVTQTPSHQVTQMGQEVILRCVPISNHLYFYWYRQILGQKVEFLVSFYNNEISEKSEIFDDQFSVERPDGSNFTLKIRSTKLEDSAMYFCASSELQNEAFFGQGTRLTVV.

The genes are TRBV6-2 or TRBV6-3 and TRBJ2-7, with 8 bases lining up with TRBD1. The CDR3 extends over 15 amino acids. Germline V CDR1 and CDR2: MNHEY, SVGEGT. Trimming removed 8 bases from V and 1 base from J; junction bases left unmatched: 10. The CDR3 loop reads CASGELQGESYEQYF. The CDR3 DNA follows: TGTGCCAGCGGGGAATTACAGGGGGAGTCCTACGAGCAGTACTTC.

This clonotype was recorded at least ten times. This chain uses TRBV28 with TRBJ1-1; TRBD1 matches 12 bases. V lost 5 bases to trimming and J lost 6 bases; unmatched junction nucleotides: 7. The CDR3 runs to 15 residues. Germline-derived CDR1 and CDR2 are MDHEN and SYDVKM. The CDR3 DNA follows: TGTGCCAGCAGTACCCTAGGGACAGGGGGCGCTGAAGCTTTCTTT. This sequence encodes CASSTLGTGGAEAFF.

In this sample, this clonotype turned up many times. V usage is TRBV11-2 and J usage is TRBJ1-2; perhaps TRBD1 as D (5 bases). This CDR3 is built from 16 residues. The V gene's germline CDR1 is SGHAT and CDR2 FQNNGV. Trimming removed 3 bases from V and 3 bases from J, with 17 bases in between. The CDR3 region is CASSFKRTRGDYGYTF. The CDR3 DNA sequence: TGTGCCAGCAGCTTCAAAAGGACGCGGGGCGACTATGGCTACACCTTC.

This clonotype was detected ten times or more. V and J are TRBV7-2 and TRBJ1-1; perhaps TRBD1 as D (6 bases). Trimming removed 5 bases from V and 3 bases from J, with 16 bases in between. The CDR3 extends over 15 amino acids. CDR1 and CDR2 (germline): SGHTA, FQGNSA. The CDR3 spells CASSERGAEYTEAFF. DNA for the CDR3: TGTGCCAGCAGCGAGAGGGGGGCCGAGTACACTGAAGCTTTCTTT.

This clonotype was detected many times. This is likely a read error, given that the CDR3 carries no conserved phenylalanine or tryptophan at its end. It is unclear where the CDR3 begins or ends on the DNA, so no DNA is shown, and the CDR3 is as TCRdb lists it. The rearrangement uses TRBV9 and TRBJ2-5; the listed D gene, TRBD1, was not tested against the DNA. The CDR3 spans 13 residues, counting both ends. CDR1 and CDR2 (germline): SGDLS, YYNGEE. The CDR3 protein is CASSANRDRGPQI.

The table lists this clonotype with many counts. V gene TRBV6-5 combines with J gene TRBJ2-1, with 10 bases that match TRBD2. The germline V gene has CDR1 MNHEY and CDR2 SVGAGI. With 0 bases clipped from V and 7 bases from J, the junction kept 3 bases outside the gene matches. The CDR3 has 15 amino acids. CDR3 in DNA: TGTGCCAGCAGTTACTCCACTAGCGGGACAAATGAGCAGTTCTTC. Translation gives CASSYSTSGTNEQFF.

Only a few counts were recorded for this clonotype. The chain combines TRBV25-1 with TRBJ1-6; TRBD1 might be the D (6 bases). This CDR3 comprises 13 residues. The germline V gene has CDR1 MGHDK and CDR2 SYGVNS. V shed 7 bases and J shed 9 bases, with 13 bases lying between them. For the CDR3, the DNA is TGTGCCAGCAACCAAGGACAGCTTTCACCCCTCCACTTT. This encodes CASNQGQLSPLHF. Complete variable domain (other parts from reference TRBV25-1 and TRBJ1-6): EADIYQTPRYLVIGTGKKITLECSQTMGHDKMYWYQQDPGMELHLIHYSYGVNSTEKGDLSSESTVSRIRTEHFPLTLESARPSHTSQYLCASNQGQLSPLHFGNGTRLTVT.

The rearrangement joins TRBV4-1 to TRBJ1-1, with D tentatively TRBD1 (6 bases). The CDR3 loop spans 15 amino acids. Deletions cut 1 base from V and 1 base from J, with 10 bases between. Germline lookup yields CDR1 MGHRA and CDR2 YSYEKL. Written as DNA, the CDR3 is TGCGCCAGCAGCCAAGTCCCACAGGGGAACACTGAAGCTTTCTTT. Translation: CASSQVPQGNTEAFF.

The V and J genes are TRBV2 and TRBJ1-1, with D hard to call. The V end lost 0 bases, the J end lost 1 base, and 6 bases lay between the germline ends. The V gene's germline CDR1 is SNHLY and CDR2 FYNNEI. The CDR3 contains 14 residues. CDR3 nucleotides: TGTGCCAGCAGTGAAGCTTGGCAGAACACTGAAGCTTTCTTT. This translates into CASSEAWQNTEAFF.

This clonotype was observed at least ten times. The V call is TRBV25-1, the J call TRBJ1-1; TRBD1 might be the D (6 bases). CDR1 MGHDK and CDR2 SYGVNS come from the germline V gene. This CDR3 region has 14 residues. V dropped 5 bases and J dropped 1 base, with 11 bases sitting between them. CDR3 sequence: CASSNRVENTEAFF. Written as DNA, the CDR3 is TGTGCCAGCAGTAACAGGGTCGAGAACACTGAAGCTTTCTTT.